One and the same sample provided the 2 T cell receptor beta chains below, sequenced in a study of cytomegalovirus exposure and HLA in healthy donors. Repertoires were generated with immunoSEQ multiplex PCR, while TCRdb's copy carries only in-frame clones and drops some. This sample has approximately 240,000 clones, with 85% to 95% found just once. The material sequenced was PBMCs. The receptors shown here come from a woman aged 18-30 years in good health and CMV-seronegative.

The chain couples TRBV19 to TRBJ1-1, with D possibly matching TRBD1 (5 bases). Per the germline V gene, CDR1 is LNHDA and CDR2 is SQIVND (reference sequence). This CDR3 contains 13 residues. V lost 10 bases to trimming and J lost 0 bases, with 12 bases between them. CDR3 DNA: TGTGCCACCGGGGGGAGTTTGAACACTGAAGCTTTCTTT. Its protein is CATGGSLNTEAFF.

The chain employs TRBV11-2 and TRBJ1-2; 7 nucleotides match TRBD1. This CDR3 is 15 amino acids long. Germline loops: CDR1 SGHAT, CDR2 FQNNGV. V shed 1 base, J shed 4 bases, and the junction held 6 bases outside the gene matches. The CDR3 is CASSLVQGQLYGYTF. CDR3 sequence (DNA): TGTGCCAGCAGCTTAGTCCAGGGACAGCTCTATGGCTACACCTTC.